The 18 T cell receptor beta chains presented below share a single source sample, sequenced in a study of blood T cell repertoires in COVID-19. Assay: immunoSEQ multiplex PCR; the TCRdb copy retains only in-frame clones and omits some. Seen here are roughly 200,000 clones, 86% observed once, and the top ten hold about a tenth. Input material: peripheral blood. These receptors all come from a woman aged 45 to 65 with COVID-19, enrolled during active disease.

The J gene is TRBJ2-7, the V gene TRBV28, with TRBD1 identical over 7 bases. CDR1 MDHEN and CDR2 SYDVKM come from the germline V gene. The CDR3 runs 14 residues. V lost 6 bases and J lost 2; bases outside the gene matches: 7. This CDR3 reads CASSQTGRTYEQYV. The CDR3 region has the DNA TGTGCCAGCAGCCAGACAGGGAGAACCTACGAGCAGTACGTC.

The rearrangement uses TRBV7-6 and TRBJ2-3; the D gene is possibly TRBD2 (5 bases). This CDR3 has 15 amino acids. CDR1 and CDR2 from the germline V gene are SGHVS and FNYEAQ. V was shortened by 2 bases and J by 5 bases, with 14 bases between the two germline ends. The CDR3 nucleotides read TGTGCCAGCAGCTTAACCAGAAATGAGGGAGATACGCAGTATTTT. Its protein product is CASSLTRNEGDTQYF.

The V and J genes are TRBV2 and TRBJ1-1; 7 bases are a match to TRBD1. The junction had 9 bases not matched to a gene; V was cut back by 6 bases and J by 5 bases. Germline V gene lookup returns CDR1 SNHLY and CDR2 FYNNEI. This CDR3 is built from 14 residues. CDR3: CASSGGGPVTEAFF. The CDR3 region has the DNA TGTGCCAGCAGCGGAGGGGGCCCGGTAACTGAAGCTTTCTTT.

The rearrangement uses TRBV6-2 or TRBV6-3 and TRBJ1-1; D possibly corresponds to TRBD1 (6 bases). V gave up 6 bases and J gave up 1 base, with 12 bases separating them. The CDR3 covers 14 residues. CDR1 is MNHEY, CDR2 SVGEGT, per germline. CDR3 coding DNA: TGTGCCAGCAGCCGCTCGGACAGGAACACTGAAGCTTTCTTT. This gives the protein CASSRSDRNTEAFF.

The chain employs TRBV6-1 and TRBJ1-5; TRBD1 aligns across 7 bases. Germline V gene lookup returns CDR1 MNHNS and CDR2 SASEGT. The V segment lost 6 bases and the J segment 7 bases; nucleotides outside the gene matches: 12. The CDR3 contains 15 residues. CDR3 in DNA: TGTGCCAGCAGCGCGACAGGGTTAAGAGGGCAGCCCCAGCATTTT. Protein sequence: CASSATGLRGQPQHF.

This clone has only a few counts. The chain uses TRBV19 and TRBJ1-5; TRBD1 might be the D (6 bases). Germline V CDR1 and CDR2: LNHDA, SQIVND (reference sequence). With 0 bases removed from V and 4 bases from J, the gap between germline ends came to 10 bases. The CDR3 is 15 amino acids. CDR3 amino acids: CASSIENRENQPQHF. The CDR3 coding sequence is TGTGCCAGTAGTATAGAAAACAGGGAGAATCAGCCCCAGCATTTT.

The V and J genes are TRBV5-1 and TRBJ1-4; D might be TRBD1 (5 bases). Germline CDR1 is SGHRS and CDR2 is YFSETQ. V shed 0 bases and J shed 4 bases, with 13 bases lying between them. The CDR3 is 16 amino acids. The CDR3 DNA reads TGCGCCAGCAGCTTGGGGCGCGGGACCAGTAATGAAAAACTGTTTTTT. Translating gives CASSLGRGTSNEKLFF.

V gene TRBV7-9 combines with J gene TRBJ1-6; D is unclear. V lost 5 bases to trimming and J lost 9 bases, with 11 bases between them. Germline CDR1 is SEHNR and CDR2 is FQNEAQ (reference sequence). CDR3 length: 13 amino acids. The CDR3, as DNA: TGTGCCAGCAGCCTAAACCCGAGTTCACCCCTCCACTTT. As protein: CASSLNPSSPLHF.

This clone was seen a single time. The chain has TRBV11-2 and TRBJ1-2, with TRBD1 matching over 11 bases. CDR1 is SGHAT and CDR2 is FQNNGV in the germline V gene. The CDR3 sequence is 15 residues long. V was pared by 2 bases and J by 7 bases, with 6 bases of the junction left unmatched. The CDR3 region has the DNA TGTGCCAGCAGCTTAATCGGACAGGGGGCTTTTGGCTACACCTTC. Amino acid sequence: CASSLIGQGAFGYTF.

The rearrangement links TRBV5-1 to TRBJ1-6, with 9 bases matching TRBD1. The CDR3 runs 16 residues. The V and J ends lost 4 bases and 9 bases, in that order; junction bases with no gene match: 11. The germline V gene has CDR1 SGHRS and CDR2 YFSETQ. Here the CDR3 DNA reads TGCGCCAGCAGCCCCGGAGGACAGGGGAGAAGTTCACCCCTCCACTTT. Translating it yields CASSPGGQGRSSPLHF. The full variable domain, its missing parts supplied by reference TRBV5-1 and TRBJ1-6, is KAGVTQTPRYLIKTRGQQVTLSCSPISGHRSVSWYQQTPGQGLQFLFEYFSETQRNKGNFPGRFSGRQFSNSRSEMNVSTLELGDSALYLCASSPGGQGRSSPLHFGNGTRLTVT.

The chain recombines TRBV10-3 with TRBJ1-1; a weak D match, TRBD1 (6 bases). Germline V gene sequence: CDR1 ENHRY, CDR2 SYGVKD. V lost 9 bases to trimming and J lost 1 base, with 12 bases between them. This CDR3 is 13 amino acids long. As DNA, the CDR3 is TGTGCCATTTTGGGGGCATCGAACACTGAAGCTTTCTTT. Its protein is CAILGASNTEAFF.

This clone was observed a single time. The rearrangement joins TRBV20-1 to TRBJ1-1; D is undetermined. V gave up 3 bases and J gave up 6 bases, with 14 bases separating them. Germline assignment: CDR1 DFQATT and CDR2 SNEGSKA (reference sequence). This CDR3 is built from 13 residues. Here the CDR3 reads CSASGRLSPEAFF. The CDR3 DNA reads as TGCAGTGCTAGTGGGAGGTTATCCCCTGAAGCTTTCTTT.

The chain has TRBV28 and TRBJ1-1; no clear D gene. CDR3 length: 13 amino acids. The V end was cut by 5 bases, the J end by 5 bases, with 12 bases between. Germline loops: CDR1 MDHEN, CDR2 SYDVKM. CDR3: CASSPPLRTEAFF. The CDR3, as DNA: TGTGCCAGCAGTCCCCCCCTGAGAACTGAAGCTTTCTTT.

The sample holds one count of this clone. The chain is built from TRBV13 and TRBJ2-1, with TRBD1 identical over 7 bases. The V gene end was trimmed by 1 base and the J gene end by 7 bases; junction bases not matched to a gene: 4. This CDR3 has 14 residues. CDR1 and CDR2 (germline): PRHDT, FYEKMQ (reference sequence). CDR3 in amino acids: CASSLVDRANEQFF. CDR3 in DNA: TGTGCCAGCAGCTTAGTCGACAGGGCAAATGAGCAGTTCTTC.

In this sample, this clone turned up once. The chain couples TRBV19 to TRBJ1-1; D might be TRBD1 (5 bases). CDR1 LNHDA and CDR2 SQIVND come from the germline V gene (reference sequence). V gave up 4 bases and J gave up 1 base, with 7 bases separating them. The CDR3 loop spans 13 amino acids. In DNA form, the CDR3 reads TGTGCCAGTAGTACAGGACAGAACACTGAAGCTTTCTTT. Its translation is CASSTGQNTEAFF.

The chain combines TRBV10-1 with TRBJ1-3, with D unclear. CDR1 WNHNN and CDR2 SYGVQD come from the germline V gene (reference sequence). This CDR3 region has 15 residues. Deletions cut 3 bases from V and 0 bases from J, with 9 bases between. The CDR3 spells CASSEHGNSGNTIYF. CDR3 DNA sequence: TGCGCCAGCAGTGAACACGGGAACTCTGGAAACACCATATATTTT.

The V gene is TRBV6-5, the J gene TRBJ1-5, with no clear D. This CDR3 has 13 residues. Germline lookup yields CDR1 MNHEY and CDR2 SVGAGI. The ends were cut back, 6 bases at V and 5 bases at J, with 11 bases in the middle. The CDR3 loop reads CASSPDFDQPQHF. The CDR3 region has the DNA TGTGCCAGCAGCCCGGACTTCGATCAGCCCCAGCATTTT.

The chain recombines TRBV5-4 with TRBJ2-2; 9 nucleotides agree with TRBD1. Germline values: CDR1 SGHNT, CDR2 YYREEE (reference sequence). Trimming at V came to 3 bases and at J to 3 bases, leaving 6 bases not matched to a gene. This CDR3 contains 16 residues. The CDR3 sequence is CASSSDRGRDTGELFF. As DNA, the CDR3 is TGTGCCAGCAGCTCCGACAGGGGGAGGGACACCGGGGAGCTGTTTTTT.